This is a list of T cell receptor beta chains from one sample in a study of blood T cell repertoires in COVID-19. Generated by immunoSEQ multiplex PCR, the TCRdb table keeps only in-frame clones and is missing some. The data contain some 120,000 clones, approximately 81% of them seen just once; the ten biggest clones take up about an eighth. Sequenced sample: peripheral blood. The receptor set was obtained from a woman aged 25 to 45 who had recovered from COVID-19. Both conserved end residues are part of each CDR3. A D gene is named only where the DNA matches it firmly. Some rows mark clone size as missing; the rest say once, few, many or name a class of expanded clone.

.,TRBJ2-2,.,TRBV25-1,TGTGCCAGCAGTGATTTACCGGCCGGGGAGCTGTTTTTT,CASSDLPAGELFF
.,TRBJ1-5,.,TRBV18,TGTGCCAGCTCACCACCATTGTTTTCTACAGCTCTTTATAGCAATCAGCCCCAGCATTTT,CASSPPLFSTALYSNQPQHF
.,TRBJ2-7,.,TRBV7-9,TGTGCCAGCAGCTTAGTCCACTCCTACGAGCAGTACTTC,CASSLVHSYEQYF
.,TRBJ2-5,once,TRBV7-7,TGTGCTAGCAGCCTGGACAGGGCGTCCCGGGGGGCCCAAGAGACCCAGTACTTC,CASSLDRASRGAQETQYF
.,TRBJ1-5,.,TRBV27,TGTGCCAGCAGTTTACAGGGTGATCAGCCCCAGCATTTT,CASSLQGDQPQHF
.,TRBJ2-5,.,TRBV4-1,TGCGCCAGCAGCCAAGGACAGGTGGAGACCCAGTACTTC,CASSQGQVETQYF
.,TRBJ2-4,.,TRBV27,TGTGCCAGCGGTGAGAACGGAAACATTCAGTACTTC,CASGENGNIQYF
.,TRBJ2-5,.,TRBV19,TGTGCCAGTAGTATTTCGGGGTCTAAAGTCCCGGAGACCCAGTACTTC,CASSISGSKVPETQYF
TRBD1,TRBJ1-1,.,TRBV5-1,TGCGCCAGCAGCCCATACAGGGGGCAGGTTGAAGCTTTCTTT,CASSPYRGQVEAFF
TRBD1,TRBJ2-7,.,TRBV23-1,TGCGCCAGCAGTCACGATGAGGACAGGGCCTCTCGTTTCTATTCCCGCTCCTACGAGCAGTACTTC,CASSHDEDRASRFYSRSYEQYF
TRBD2,TRBJ2-2,.,TRBV7-3,TGTGCCAGCAGCCTAGGACTAGCGGGAACCGGGGAGCTGTTTTTT,CASSLGLAGTGELFF
.,TRBJ2-5,.,TRBV5-1,TGCGCCAGCAGCTTGGGGACAGAGTCGAAGACCCAGTACTTC,CASSLGTESKTQYF
TRBD2,TRBJ2-5,.,TRBV27,TGTGCCAGCAGTTTATCTTACGGGGGGGCCGGGGAGACCCAGTACTTC,CASSLSYGGAGETQYF
.,TRBJ2-7,.,TRBV9,TGTGCCAGCAGCCCCCCGACAGGACAGGAGCAGTACTTC,CASSPPTGQEQYF
.,TRBJ2-7,.,TRBV10-1,TGCGCCAGCAGGGGCACGGGAGAGGGCTTTCACTTC,CASRGTGEGFHF
.,TRBJ1-2,.,TRBV2,TGTGCCAGCAGTGAAACGGTGGGCCGCTATGGCTACACCTTC,CASSETVGRYGYTF